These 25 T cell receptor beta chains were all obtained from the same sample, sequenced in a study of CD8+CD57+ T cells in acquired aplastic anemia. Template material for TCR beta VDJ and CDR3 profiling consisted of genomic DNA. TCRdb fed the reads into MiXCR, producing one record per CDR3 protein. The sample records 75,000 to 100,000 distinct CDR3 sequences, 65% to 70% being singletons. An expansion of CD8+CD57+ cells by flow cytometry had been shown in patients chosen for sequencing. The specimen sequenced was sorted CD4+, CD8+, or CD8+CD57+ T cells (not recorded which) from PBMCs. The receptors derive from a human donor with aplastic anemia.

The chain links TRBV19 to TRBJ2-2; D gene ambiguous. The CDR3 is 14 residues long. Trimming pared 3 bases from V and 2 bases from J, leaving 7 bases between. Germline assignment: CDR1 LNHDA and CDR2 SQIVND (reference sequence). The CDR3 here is CASSIDENTGELFF. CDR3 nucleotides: TGTGCCAGTAGTATCGACGAAAACACCGGGGAGCTGTTTTTT. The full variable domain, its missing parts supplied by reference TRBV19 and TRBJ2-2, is DGGITQSPKYLFRKEGQNVTLSCEQNLNHDAMYWYRQDPGQGLRLIYYSQIVNDFQKGDIAEGYSVSREKKESFPLTVTSAQKNPTAFYLCASSIDENTGELFFGEGSRLTVL.

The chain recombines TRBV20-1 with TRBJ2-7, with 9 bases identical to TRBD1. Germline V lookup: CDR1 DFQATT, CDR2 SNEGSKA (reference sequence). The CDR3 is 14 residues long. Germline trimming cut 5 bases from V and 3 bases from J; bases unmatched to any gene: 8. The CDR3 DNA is TGCAGTGCTGGTACCGGGACAGGGCGCTACGAGCAGTACTTC. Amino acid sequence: CSAGTGTGRYEQYF.

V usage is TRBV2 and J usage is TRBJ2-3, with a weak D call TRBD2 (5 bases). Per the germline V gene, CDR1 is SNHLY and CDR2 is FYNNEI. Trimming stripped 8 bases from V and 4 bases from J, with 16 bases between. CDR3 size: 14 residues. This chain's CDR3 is CASRGGLSADTQYF. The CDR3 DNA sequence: TGTGCCAGCCGTGGCGGGTTGAGCGCAGATACGCAGTATTTT. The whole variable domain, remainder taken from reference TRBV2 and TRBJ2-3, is EPEVTQTPSHQVTQMGQEVILRCVPISNHLYFYWYRQILGQKVEFLVSFYNNEISEKSEIFDDQFSVERPDGSNFTLKIRSTKLEDSAMYFCASRGGLSADTQYFGPGTRLTVL.

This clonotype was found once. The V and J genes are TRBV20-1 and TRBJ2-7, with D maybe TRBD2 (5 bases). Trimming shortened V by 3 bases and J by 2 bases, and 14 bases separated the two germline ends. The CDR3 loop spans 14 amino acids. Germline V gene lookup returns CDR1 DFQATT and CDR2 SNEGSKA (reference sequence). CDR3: CSARRADHPYEQYF. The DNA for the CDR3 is TGCAGTGCTAGGAGGGCGGACCATCCCTACGAGCAGTACTTC.

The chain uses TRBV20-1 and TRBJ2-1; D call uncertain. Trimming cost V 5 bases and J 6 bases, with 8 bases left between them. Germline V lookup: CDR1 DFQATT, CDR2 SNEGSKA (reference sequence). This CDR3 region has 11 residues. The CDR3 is CSAPSLNEQFF. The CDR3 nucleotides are TGCAGTGCTCCCTCCCTCAATGAGCAGTTCTTC.

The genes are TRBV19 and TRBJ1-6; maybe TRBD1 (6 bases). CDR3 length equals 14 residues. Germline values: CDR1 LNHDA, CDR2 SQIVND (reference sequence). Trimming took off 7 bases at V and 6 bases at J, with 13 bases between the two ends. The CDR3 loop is CASTSGTINSPLHF. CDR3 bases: TGTGCCAGTACCTCCGGGACAATTAATTCACCCCTCCACTTT.

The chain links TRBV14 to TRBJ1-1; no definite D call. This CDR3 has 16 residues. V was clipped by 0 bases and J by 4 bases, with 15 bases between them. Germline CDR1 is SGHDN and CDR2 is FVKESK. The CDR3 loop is CASSQDHGRLFTEAFF. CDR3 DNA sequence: TGTGCCAGCAGCCAAGATCACGGCAGGCTATTCACTGAAGCTTTCTTT.

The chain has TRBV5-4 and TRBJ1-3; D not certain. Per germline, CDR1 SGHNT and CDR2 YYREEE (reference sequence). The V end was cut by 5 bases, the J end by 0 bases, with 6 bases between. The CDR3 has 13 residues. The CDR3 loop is CASSKGSGNTIYF. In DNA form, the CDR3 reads TGTGCCAGCAGTAAGGGCTCTGGAAACACCATATATTTT.

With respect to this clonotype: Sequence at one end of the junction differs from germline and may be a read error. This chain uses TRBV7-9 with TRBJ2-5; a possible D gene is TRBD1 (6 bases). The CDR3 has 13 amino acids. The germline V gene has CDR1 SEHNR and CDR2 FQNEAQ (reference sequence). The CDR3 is CASSKGGKETQYF. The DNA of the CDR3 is TGTGCTAGCAGCAAAGGGGGAAAAGAGACCCAGTACTTC.

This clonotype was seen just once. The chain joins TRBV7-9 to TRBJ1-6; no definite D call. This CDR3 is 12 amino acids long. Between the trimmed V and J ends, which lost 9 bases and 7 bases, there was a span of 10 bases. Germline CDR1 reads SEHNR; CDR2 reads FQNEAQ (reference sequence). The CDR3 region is CASVGLNSPLHF. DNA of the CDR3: TGTGCCAGTGTAGGGCTGAATTCACCCCTCCACTTT.

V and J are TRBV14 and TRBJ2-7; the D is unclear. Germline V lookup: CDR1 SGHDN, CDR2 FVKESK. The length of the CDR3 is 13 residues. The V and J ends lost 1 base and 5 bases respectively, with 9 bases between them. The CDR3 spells CASSQVPVNEQYF. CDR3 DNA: TGTGCCAGCAGCCAAGTCCCGGTTAACGAGCAGTACTTC. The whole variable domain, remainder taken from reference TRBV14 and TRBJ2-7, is EAGVTQFPSHSVIEKGQTVTLRCDPISGHDNLYWYRRVMGKEIKFLLHFVKESKQDESGMPNNRFLAERTGGTYSTLKVQPAELEDSGVYFCASSQVPVNEQYFGPGTRLTVT.

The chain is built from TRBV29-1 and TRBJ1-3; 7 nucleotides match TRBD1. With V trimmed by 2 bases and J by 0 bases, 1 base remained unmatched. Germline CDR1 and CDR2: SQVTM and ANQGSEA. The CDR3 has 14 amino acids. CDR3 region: CSVETGDSGNTIYF. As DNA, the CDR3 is TGCAGCGTTGAAACAGGGGACTCTGGAAACACCATATATTTT.

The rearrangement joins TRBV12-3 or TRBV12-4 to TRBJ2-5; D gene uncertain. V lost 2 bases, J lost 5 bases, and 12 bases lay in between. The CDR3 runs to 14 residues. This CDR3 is CASSLLPNAETQYF. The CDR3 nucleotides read TGTGCCAGCAGTTTATTACCCAATGCCGAGACCCAGTACTTC.

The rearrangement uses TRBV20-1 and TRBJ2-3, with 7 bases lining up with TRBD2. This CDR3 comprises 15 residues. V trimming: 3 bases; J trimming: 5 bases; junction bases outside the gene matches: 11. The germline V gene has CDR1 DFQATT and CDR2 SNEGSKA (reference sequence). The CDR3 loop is CSASLTGGSIDTQYF. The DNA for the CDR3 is TGCAGTGCTAGTCTAACGGGAGGAAGTATAGATACGCAGTATTTT.

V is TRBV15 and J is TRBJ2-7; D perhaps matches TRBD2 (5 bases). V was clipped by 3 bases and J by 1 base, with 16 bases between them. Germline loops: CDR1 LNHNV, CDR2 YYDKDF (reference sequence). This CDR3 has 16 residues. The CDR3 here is CATSSRFPSLSYEQYF. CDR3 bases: TGTGCCACCAGCAGCAGGTTTCCTAGCCTTTCCTACGAGCAGTACTTC.

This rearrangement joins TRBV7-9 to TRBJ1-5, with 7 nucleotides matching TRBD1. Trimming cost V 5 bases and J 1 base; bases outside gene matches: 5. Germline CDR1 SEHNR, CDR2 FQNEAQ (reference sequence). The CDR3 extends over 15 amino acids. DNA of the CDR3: TGTGCCAGCAGCACAAACAGGGGAAGCAATCAGCCCCAGCATTTT. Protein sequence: CASSTNRGSNQPQHF. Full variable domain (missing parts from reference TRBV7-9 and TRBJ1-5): DTGVSQNPRHKITKRGQNVTFRCDPISEHNRLYWYRQTLGQGPEFLTYFQNEAQLEKSRLLSDRFSAERPKGSFSTLEIQRTEQGDSAMYLCASSTNRGSNQPQHFGDGTRLSIL.

The CDR3 loop reads CASSDNRVANSPLHF. The CDR3 DNA is TGTGCCAGCAGCGACAACAGGGTCGCGAATTCACCCCTCCACTTT. J is TRBJ1-6 and V is TRBV7-8; tentatively, D is TRBD1 (6 bases). Germline V gene lookup returns CDR1 SGHVS and CDR2 FQNEAQ. V lost 5 bases, J lost 7 bases, and 15 bases lay in between. The CDR3 totals 15 residues.

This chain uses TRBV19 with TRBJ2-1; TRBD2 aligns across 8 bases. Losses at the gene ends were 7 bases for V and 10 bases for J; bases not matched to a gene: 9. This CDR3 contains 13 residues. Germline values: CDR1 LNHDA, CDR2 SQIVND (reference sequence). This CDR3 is CASMVVAGREQFF. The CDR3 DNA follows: TGTGCCAGTATGGTGGTAGCGGGACGGGAGCAGTTCTTC.

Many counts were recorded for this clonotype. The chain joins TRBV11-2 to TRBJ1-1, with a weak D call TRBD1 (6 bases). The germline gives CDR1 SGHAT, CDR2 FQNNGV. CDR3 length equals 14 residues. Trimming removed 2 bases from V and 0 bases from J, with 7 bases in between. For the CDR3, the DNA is TGTGCCAGCAGCTTACGGGGGCTGAACACTGAAGCTTTCTTT. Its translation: CASSLRGLNTEAFF.

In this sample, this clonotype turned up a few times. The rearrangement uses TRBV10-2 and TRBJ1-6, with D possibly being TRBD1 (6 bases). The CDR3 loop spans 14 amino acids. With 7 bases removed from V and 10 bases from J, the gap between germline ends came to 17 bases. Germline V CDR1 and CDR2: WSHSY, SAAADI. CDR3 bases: TGCGCCAGCATGGGCGAAAAAAGGGGGTCACCCCTCCACTTT. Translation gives CASMGEKRGSPLHF.

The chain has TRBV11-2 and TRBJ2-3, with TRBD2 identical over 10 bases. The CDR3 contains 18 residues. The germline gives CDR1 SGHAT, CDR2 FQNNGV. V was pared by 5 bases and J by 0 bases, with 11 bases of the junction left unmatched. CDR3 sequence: CASSLGLAETASTDTQYF. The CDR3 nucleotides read TGTGCCAGCAGCCTAGGACTAGCGGAGACCGCTAGCACAGATACGCAGTATTTT.

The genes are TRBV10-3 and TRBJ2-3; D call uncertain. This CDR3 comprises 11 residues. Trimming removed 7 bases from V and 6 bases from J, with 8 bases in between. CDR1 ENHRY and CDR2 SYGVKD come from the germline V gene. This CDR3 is CAITTGDTQYF. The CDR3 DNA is TGTGCCATCACTACCGGGGATACGCAGTATTTT.

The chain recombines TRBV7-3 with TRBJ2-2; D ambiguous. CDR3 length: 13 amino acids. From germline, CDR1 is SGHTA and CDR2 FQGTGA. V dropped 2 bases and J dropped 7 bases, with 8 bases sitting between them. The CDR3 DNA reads TGTGCCAGCAGCTTACTCATCGGCGGGGAGCTGTTTTTT. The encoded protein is CASSLLIGGELFF.

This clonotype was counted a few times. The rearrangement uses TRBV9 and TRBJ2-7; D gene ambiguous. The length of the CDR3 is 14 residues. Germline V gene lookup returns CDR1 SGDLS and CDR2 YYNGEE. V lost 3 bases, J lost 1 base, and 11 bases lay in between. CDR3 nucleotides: TGTGCCAGCAGCGCCTTCGCGCATTCCTACGAGCAGTACTTC. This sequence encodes CASSAFAHSYEQYF.

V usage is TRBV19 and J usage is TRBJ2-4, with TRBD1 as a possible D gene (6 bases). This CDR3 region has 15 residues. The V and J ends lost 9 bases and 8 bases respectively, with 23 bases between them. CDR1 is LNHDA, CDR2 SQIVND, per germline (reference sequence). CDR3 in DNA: TGTGCCAGCACGGACAGAGACCTACTCGGGGACATTCAGTACTTC. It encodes CASTDRDLLGDIQYF.